A selection of T cell receptor beta chains follows, all from one sample in a study of cytomegalovirus exposure and HLA in healthy donors. Sequencing was performed with immunoSEQ multiplex PCR; in TCRdb, only in-frame clones are kept and a portion is missing. The top ten clones hold more than 0.9% of a sample with 250,000 to 350,000 clones, about 85% of them seen once. The sequencing sample was made of PBMCs. The receptors were gathered from a woman under 40 in good health and CMV-seropositive. Each CDR3 is given without its conserved first and last residue. Fields, in order: V gene, J gene, CDR3 protein.

TRBV2	TRBJ1-5	ASTDRESGQPQH
TRBV11-3	TRBJ1-5	ASSLVVCQGAWGNQPQH
TRBV6-4	TRBJ2-7	ASSESPTPAYEQY
TRBV15	TRBJ2-7	ATGNSRRVFYEQY
TRBV27	TRBJ2-6	ASSFMGRGISGANVLT
TRBV30	TRBJ2-7	AWSSGRVYYEQY
TRBV9	TRBJ2-7	ASSVASQGYEQY
TRBV7-2	TRBJ1-5	ASSFDRRQPQH
TRBV6-1	TRBJ2-7	ASKRVVNEQY
TRBV27	TRBJ2-5	ASRSGPPTTEKDQETQY
TRBV7-9	TRBJ2-5	ASSLALQGWQETQY
TRBV27	TRBJ1-5	ASSSPGQPQH
TRBV28	TRBJ2-1	ASRPGLAAFEQF
TRBV11-3	TRBJ2-7	ASSNGQGRSYEQY
TRBV9	TRBJ1-5	ASSVGGGFNQPQH
TRBV9	TRBJ2-5	ASSQSVLTSGGEETQY
TRBV6-5	TRBJ2-1	ASKTRGPYNEQF
TRBV10-1	TRBJ1-1	ASTTAGFTEAF
TRBV29-1	TRBJ2-7	SVGNSGQGAGEQY
TRBV19	TRBJ2-3	ASSMGGGFADTQY
TRBV7-6	TRBJ2-3	ASSRGELNTDTQY
TRBV4-1	TRBJ2-1	ASSQPGQGAPLRSYNEQF
TRBV30	TRBJ2-6	ALLRRMPLSGANVLT
TRBV10-3	TRBJ1-4	AISDQPGTGKLF
TRBV9	TRBJ2-7	ASSVAGQAEVYEQY
TRBV7-9	TRBJ2-7	ASSPKGGEQY
TRBV28	TRBJ2-3	ASLGGADTQY
TRBV29-1	TRBJ2-7	SVVGQYYEQY
TRBV11-3	TRBJ2-3	ASSWGTSSADTQY
TRBV18	TRBJ1-3	ASSEQGTGGNTIY
TRBV5-1	TRBJ2-3	ASSRDRGRADTQY
TRBV28	TRBJ2-3	ASSLLRRLQGVGADTQY
TRBV7-7	TRBJ2-1	ASSSTGTGMGEQF